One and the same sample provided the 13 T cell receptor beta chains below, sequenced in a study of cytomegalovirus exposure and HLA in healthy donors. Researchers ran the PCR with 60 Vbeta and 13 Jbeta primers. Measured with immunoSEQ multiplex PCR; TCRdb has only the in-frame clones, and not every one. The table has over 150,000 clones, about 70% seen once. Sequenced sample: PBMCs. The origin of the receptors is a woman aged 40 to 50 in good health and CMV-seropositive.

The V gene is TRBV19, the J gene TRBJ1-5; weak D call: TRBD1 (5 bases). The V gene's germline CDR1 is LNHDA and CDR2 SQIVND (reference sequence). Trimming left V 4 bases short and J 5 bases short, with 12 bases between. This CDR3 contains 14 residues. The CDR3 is CASSTRQGHQPQHF. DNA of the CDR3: TGTGCCAGTAGTACCCGGCAGGGTCATCAGCCCCAGCATTTT.

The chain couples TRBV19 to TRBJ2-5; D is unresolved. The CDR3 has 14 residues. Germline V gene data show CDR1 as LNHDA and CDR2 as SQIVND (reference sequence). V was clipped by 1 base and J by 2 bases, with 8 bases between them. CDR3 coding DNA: TGTGCCAGTAGTATAGGCCCCAGGCAAGAGACCCAGTACTTC. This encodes CASSIGPRQETQYF.

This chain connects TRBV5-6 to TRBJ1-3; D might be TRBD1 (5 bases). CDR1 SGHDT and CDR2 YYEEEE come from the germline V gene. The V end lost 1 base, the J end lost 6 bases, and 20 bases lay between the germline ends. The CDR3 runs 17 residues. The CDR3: CASSLPPTQGRLNTIYF. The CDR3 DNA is TGTGCCAGCAGCTTGCCTCCTACTCAGGGCCGGTTAAACACCATATATTTT.

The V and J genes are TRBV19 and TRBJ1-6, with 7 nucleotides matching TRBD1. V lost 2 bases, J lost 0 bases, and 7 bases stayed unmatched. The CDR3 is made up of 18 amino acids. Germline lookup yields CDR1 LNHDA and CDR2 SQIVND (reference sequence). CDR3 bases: TGTGCCAGTAGTATACTTAGGGGGCGAAGCTCCTATAATTCACCCCTCCACTTT. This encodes CASSILRGRSSYNSPLHF.

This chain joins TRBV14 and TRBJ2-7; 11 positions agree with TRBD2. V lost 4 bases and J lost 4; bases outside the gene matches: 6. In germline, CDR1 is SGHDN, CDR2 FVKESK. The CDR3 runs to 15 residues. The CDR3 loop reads CASSLGLAGPYEQYF. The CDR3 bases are TGTGCCAGCAGCCTTGGACTAGCGGGTCCTTACGAGCAGTACTTC.

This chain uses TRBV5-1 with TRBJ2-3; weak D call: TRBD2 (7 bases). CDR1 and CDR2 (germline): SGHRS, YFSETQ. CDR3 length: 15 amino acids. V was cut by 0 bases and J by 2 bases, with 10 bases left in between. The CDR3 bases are TGCGCCAGCAGCTTGGCGGGGGGCCTCACAGATACGCAGTATTTT. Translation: CASSLAGGLTDTQYF.

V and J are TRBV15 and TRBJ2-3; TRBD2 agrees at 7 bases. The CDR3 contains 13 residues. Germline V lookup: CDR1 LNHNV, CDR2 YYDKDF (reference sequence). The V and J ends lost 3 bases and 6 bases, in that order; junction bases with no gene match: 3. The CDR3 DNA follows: TGTGCCACCAGCAGCGGACTAGGGGATACGCAGTATTTT. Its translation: CATSSGLGDTQYF.

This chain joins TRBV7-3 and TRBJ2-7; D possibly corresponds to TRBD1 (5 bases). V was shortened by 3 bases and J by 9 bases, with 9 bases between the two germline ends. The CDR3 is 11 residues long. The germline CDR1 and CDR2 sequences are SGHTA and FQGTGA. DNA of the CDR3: TGTGCCAGCAGCTTCAGGGTAGGGCAGTACTTC. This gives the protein CASSFRVGQYF.

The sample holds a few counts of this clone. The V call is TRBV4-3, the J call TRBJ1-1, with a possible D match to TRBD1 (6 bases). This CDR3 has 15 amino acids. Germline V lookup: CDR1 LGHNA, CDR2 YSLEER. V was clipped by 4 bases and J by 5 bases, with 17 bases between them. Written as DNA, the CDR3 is TGCGCCAGCAGCCGAAGGGGGACAAGAGGGACTGAAGCTTTCTTT. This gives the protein CASSRRGTRGTEAFF.

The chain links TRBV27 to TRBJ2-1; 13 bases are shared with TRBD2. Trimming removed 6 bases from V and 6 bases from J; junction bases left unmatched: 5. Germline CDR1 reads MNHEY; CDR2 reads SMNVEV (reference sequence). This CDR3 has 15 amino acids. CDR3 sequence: CASRTGLAGVNEQFF. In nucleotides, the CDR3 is TGTGCCAGCAGAACAGGACTAGCGGGAGTCAATGAGCAGTTCTTC.

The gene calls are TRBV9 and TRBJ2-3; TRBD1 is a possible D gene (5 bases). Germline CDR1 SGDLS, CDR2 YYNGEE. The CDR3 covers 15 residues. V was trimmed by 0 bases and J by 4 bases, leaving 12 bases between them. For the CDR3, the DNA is TGTGCCAGCAGCGTAGTCGCGACGACAGCAGATACGCAGTATTTT. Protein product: CASSVVATTADTQYF. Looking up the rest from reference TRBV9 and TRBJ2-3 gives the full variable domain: DSGVTQTPKHLITATGQRVTLRCSPRSGDLSVYWYQQSLDQGLQFLIQYYNGEERAKGNILERFSAQQFPDLHSELNLSSLELGDSALYFCASSVVATTADTQYFGPGTRLTVL.

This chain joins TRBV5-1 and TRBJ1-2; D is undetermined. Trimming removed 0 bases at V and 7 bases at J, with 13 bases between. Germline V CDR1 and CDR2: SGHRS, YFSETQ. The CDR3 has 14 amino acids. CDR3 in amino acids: CASSLGLDAFGYTF. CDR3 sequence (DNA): TGCGCCAGCAGCTTGGGATTAGATGCCTTTGGCTACACCTTC. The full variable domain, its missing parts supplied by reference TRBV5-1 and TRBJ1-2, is KAGVTQTPRYLIKTRGQQVTLSCSPISGHRSVSWYQQTPGQGLQFLFEYFSETQRNKGNFPGRFSGRQFSNSRSEMNVSTLELGDSALYLCASSLGLDAFGYTFGSGTRLTVV.

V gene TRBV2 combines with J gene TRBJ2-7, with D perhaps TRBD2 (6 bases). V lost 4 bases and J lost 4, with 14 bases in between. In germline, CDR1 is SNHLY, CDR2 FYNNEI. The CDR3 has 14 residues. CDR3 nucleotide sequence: TGTGCCAGCAGTGGGGTAGCGGAACAATACGAGCAGTACTTC. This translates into CASSGVAEQYEQYF. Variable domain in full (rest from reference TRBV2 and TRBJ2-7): EPEVTQTPSHQVTQMGQEVILRCVPISNHLYFYWYRQILGQKVEFLVSFYNNEISEKSEIFDDQFSVERPDGSNFTLKIRSTKLEDSAMYFCASSGVAEQYEQYFGPGTRLTVT.